One and the same sample provided the 27 T cell receptor beta chains below, sequenced in a study of breast tumors, draining lymph nodes, adjacent tissues. Axillary draining lymph nodes of breast cancer patients supplied the node samples. Via MiXCR, TCRdb re-called the multiplex PCR reads, giving one row per CDR3 protein. The profile shows 150,000 to 200,000 distinct CDR3 sequences, around 33% of them singletons. Material: axillary lymph node tissue. These receptors were obtained from a female donor with breast cancer. Some clones in this sample may be carry-over from other donors' samples.

This clonotype showed up many times. The chain joins TRBV7-3 to TRBJ2-1, with D perhaps matching TRBD2 (5 bases). Trimming took off 4 bases at V and 7 bases at J, with 11 bases between the two ends. The germline V gene encodes CDR1 SGHTA and CDR2 FQGTGA. The CDR3 sequence is 13 residues long. The CDR3 bases are TGTGCCAGCAGCTCCCGGGGTCCTAATGAGCAGTTCTTC. Translation gives CASSSRGPNEQFF.

Of note for this clonotype: A much larger clone is a single base away; this may be a read error. This chain connects TRBV6-4 to TRBJ1-4, with D maybe TRBD1 (6 bases). The germline V gene has CDR1 MRHNA and CDR2 SNTAGT. The CDR3 runs 15 residues. This chain's CDR3 is CASSHSGGENEKLFF. As DNA, the CDR3 is TGTGCCAGCAGTCACTCTGGGGGCGAAAATGAAAAACTGTTTTTT.

J is TRBJ2-3 and V is TRBV7-8, with 9 bases identical to TRBD2. Germline CDR1 SGHVS, CDR2 FQNEAQ. With 1 base clipped from V and 8 bases from J, the junction kept 7 bases outside the gene matches. The CDR3 totals 15 residues. The CDR3: CASSLGAGGGGTQYF. CDR3 coding DNA: TGTGCCAGCAGCTTAGGAGCGGGAGGAGGAGGTACGCAGTATTTT.

This clonotype was counted ten times or more. The chain joins TRBV6-5 to TRBJ1-2, with 8 bases aligning to TRBD1. The CDR3 covers 14 residues. V lost 7 bases to trimming and J lost 7 bases; unmatched junction nucleotides: 11. Germline CDR1 and CDR2: MNHEY and SVGAGI. CDR3 in amino acids: CASNNQGAPTGYTF. CDR3 bases: TGTGCCAGCAATAACCAGGGGGCGCCCACTGGCTACACCTTC.

The sample holds many counts of this clonotype. This chain uses TRBV29-1 with TRBJ2-1; 12 nucleotides agree with TRBD2. J lost 5 bases, V lost 6 bases, and 11 bases had no gene match. CDR3 length: 16 amino acids. From germline, CDR1 is SQVTM and CDR2 ANQGSEA. This CDR3 is CSVPGGTSGLNNEQFF. Here the CDR3 DNA reads TGCAGCGTCCCGGGGGGGACTAGCGGGCTCAACAATGAGCAGTTCTTC.

Concerning this clonotype: A junction boundary mismatches the germline segment, possibly from a read error. The chain uses TRBV11-2 and TRBJ2-6, with D maybe TRBD2 (5 bases). CDR1 is SGHAT and CDR2 is FQNNGV in the germline V gene. The CDR3 runs to 15 residues. The CDR3 coding sequence is TGTGCCAGCAGTTTGAAGGGAGCTGCGGCCAACGTCCCGACTTTC. Amino acid sequence: CASSLKGAAANVPTF. Looking up the rest from reference TRBV11-2 and TRBJ2-6 gives the full variable domain: EAGVAQSPRYKIIEKRQSVAFWCNPISGHATLYWYQQILGQGPKLLIQFQNNGVVDDSQLPKDRFSAERLKGVDSTLKIQPAKLEDSAVYLCASSLKGAAANVPTFGAGSRLTVL.

This clonotype was recorded at least ten times. The chain has TRBV20-1 and TRBJ2-3, with 9 positions matching TRBD2. The CDR3 has 16 amino acids. Germline CDR1 and CDR2: DFQATT and SNEGSKA (reference sequence). J gave up 3 bases and V 1 base, and 8 bases lay outside the gene matches. The CDR3 nucleotides are TGCAGTGCTAGAGCGTTCGCTAGCGGGAAGACAGATACGCAGTATTTT. Its protein is CSARAFASGKTDTQYF.

This clonotype was counted at least ten times. One end of the junction varies from germline; a read error may be responsible. The J gene is TRBJ2-5, the V gene TRBV9; 8 nucleotides match TRBD2. The V gene's germline CDR1 is SGDLS and CDR2 YYNGEE. The CDR3 is 14 amino acids. CDR3 bases: TGTGCCAGCAGCGTTTCTACGGGAGGGCAGACCCAGTCCTTC. It translates to CASSVSTGGQTQSF. The full variable domain, in which reference TRBV9 and TRBJ2-5 provide the parts outside the CDR3, is DSGVTQTPKHLITATGQRVTLRCSPRSGDLSVYWYQQSLDQGLQFLIQYYNGEERAKGNILERFSAQQFPDLHSELNLSSLELGDSALYFCASSVSTGGQTQSFGPGTRLLVL.

This clonotype was counted ten times or more. A much larger clone lies a single base off, so this may be a read error. V usage is TRBV12-1 and J usage is TRBJ2-7. TRBV12-1 is an annotated pseudogene. There are 11 residues in the CDR3. The CDR3 DNA is TGTGCCAGCAGCCATGCCTACGAGCAGTACTTC. Residues: CASSHAYEQYF.

This clonotype was picked up many times. This chain connects TRBV6-1 to TRBJ1-5; D unclear. CDR3 length: 14 amino acids. V was cut by 8 bases and J by 0 bases, with 11 bases left in between. CDR1 is MNHNS and CDR2 is SASEGT in the germline V gene. The CDR3 region is CASQTMYSNQPQHF. In DNA form, the CDR3 reads TGTGCCAGCCAGACAATGTATAGCAATCAGCCCCAGCATTTT.

This clonotype was observed a few times. This may be a read error, as it is one base from a much larger clone. This chain connects TRBV20-1 to TRBJ2-5; 7 bases map to TRBD2. The V gene end was trimmed by 6 bases and the J gene end by 7 bases; junction bases not matched to a gene: 14. CDR1 DFQATT and CDR2 SNEGSKA come from the germline V gene (reference sequence). The CDR3 has 14 amino acids. DNA of the CDR3: TGCAGTGCCGTACCGGGCGGGAGCGAAGCGACCCAGTACTTC. Its protein product is CSAVPGGSEATQYF.

The rearrangement uses TRBV5-1 and TRBJ2-7, with unresolved D. The CDR3 has 13 residues. V was clipped by 3 bases and J by 5 bases, with 12 bases between them. Germline-derived CDR1 and CDR2 are SGHRS and YFSETQ. The CDR3 protein is CASSSQRTHEQYF. CDR3 sequence (DNA): TGCGCCAGCAGCTCTCAGCGAACCCACGAGCAGTACTTC. Together with reference TRBV5-1 and TRBJ2-7, the CDR3 gives the full variable domain: KAGVTQTPRYLIKTRGQQVTLSCSPISGHRSVSWYQQTPGQGLQFLFEYFSETQRNKGNFPGRFSGRQFSNSRSEMNVSTLELGDSALYLCASSSQRTHEQYFGPGTRLTVT.

In DNA, the CDR3 is TGTGCCAGCAGTTACTCTAGGTCCACAGATACGCAGTATTTT. It codes for CASSYSRSTDTQYF. The rearrangement joins TRBV6-5 to TRBJ2-3; D gene unclear. Trimming cost V 0 bases and J 2 bases, with 6 bases left between them. The CDR3 runs to 14 residues. Germline assignment: CDR1 MNHEY and CDR2 SVGAGI.

This clonotype occurred many times. V is TRBV19 and J is TRBJ2-2; D unresolved. With 3 bases removed from V and 4 bases from J, the gap between germline ends came to 9 bases. Germline V gene data show CDR1 as LNHDA and CDR2 as SQIVND (reference sequence). The CDR3 totals 14 residues. This CDR3 is CASSIDQTTGELFF. The CDR3 DNA reads TGTGCCAGTAGTATTGACCAGACCACCGGGGAGCTGTTTTTT.

About this clonotype: A much larger clonotype is one base distant, so this may be a read error. The V and J genes are TRBV6-1 and TRBJ2-7, with D tentatively TRBD1 or TRBD2 (5 bases each). This CDR3 has 14 residues. V was trimmed by 2 bases and J by 4 bases, leaving 12 bases between them. The germline V gene has CDR1 MNHNS and CDR2 SASEGT. CDR3 residues: CASSELGRVYEQYF. The CDR3 region has the DNA TGTGCCAGCAGTGAACTGGGACGGGTATACGAGCAGTACTTC.

The chain combines TRBV7-9 with TRBJ2-4, with D unresolved. CDR1 is SEHNR, CDR2 FQNEAQ, per germline (reference sequence). Trimming pared 5 bases from V and 6 bases from J, leaving 14 bases between. The CDR3 loop spans 14 amino acids. CDR3 in amino acids: CASSQTFLRNIQYF. The CDR3 DNA sequence: TGTGCCAGCAGCCAAACGTTTTTGAGAAACATTCAGTACTTC.

The sample holds a few counts of this clonotype. A much larger clone differs by one base, so this may be a read error. The J gene is TRBJ1-2, the V gene TRBV7-8; D not resolved. CDR3 length: 15 amino acids. CDR1 is SGHVS, CDR2 FQNEAQ, per germline. CDR3 residues: CASSPRTVLNYGYPF. CDR3 coding DNA: TGTGCCAGCAGCCCTCGTACCGTTCTTAACTATGGCTACCCCTTC.

This clonotype was detected ten times or more. The rearrangement links TRBV13 to TRBJ2-5; 16 bases align to TRBD2. CDR1 PRHDT and CDR2 FYEKMQ come from the germline V gene (reference sequence). V gave up 5 bases and J gave up 5 bases; unmatched junction bases: 8. The CDR3 is 17 residues long. CDR3 nucleotide sequence: TGTGCCAGCAGCACGGGACTAGCGGGGGGGCAGGTGGAGACCCAGTACTTC. Protein: CASSTGLAGGQVETQYF.

This clonotype was seen a single time. The junction does not match germline at one end; this may be a read error. The CDR3 coding sequence is TGTGCCAGCAGCCCCTGGACAGGGGATAATGAGCAGCTCTTT. Encoded protein: CASSPWTGDNEQLF. The chain links TRBV7-9 to TRBJ2-1, with 9 bases lining up with TRBD1. The V gene's germline CDR1 is SEHNR and CDR2 FQNEAQ (reference sequence). The CDR3 spans 14 residues.

This clonotype was seen more than once but under ten times. V is TRBV6-4 and J is TRBJ2-2; TRBD1 is a possible D gene (8 bases). Germline V lookup: CDR1 MRHNA, CDR2 SNTAGT. Trimming left V 7 bases short and J 8 bases short, with 14 bases between. CDR3 length: 13 amino acids. Here the CDR3 reads CASNRGGQGELFF. Written as DNA, the CDR3 is TGTGCCAGCAACAGGGGGGGACAGGGGGAGCTGTTTTTT.

This clonotype was counted ten times or more. The V call is TRBV24-1, the J call TRBJ2-3, with D possibly being TRBD1 (6 bases). The ends were cut back, 6 bases at V and 2 bases at J, with 17 bases in the middle. Germline values: CDR1 KGHDR, CDR2 SFDVKD. The CDR3 is made up of 16 amino acids. The CDR3 spells CATSPVTGTHTDTQYF. CDR3 nucleotide sequence: TGTGCCACCAGTCCAGTCACAGGGACCCACACAGATACGCAGTATTTT.

In this sample, this clonotype turned up a few times. The chain carries TRBV10-3 and TRBJ2-6; 7 bases agree with TRBD1. V shed 10 bases, J shed 0 bases, and the junction held 9 bases outside the gene matches. Germline lookup yields CDR1 ENHRY and CDR2 SYGVKD. The CDR3 length is 16 residues. The CDR3 DNA follows: TGTGCCAGCCAGACAGGGCTGTGCTCTGGGGCCAACGTCCTGACTTTC. Its protein is CASQTGLCSGANVLTF.

This clonotype has at least ten counts. The chain recombines TRBV2 with TRBJ1-5; no clear D gene. V dropped 8 bases and J dropped 5 bases, with 19 bases sitting between them. Germline-derived CDR1 and CDR2 are SNHLY and FYNNEI. The CDR3 extends over 15 amino acids. The CDR3 DNA reads as TGTGCCAGCGACCGCGGGCGCCAAAAAGATCAGCCCCAGCATTTT. Its translation: CASDRGRQKDQPQHF.

The J gene is TRBJ2-1, the V gene TRBV4-1; 7 nucleotides align to TRBD2. The J segment lost 6 bases and the V segment lost 4 bases, leaving 6 bases of the junction unmatched. In germline, CDR1 is MGHRA, CDR2 YSYEKL. The CDR3 extends over 14 amino acids. Here the CDR3 reads CASSPVGGGNEQFF. CDR3 nucleotides: TGCGCCAGCAGCCCCGTGGGGGGGGGCAATGAGCAGTTCTTC.

This clonotype was observed many times. The chain carries TRBV20-1 and TRBJ2-5; D remains ambiguous. Germline lookup yields CDR1 DFQATT and CDR2 SNEGSKA (reference sequence). V was cut by 6 bases and J by 3 bases, with 11 bases left in between. This CDR3 has 12 amino acids. The CDR3: CSATDEKETQYF. CDR3 nucleotide sequence: TGCAGTGCAACGGACGAGAAAGAGACCCAGTACTTC.

The table lists this clonotype with many counts. The chain uses TRBV28 and TRBJ2-5, with 7 bases lining up with TRBD1. Germline lookup yields CDR1 MDHEN and CDR2 SYDVKM. The CDR3 is 14 amino acids. V lost 5 bases, J lost 5 bases, and 8 bases stayed unmatched. In DNA form, the CDR3 reads TGTGCCAGCAGTCCTAGGGGGCGGATTGAGACCCAGTACTTC. It yields the protein CASSPRGRIETQYF.

This clonotype came up many times. The rearrangement links TRBV5-6 to TRBJ1-5; 9 nucleotides align to TRBD1. The CDR3 covers 14 residues. V trimming: 2 bases; J trimming: 6 bases; junction bases outside the gene matches: 3. Per the germline V gene, CDR1 is SGHDT and CDR2 is YYEEEE. CDR3 amino acids: CASSFPGQGQPQHF. The CDR3 DNA is TGTGCCAGCAGCTTCCCGGGACAGGGTCAGCCCCAGCATTTT. Supplemented by reference TRBV5-6 and TRBJ1-5, the full variable domain reads DAGVTQSPTHLIKTRGQQVTLRCSPKSGHDTVSWYQQALGQGPQFIFQYYEEEERQRGNFPDRFSGHQFPNYSSELNVNALLLGDSALYLCASSFPGQGQPQHFGDGTRLSIL.